This TCR beta chain came from a study of OX40 agonist ivuxolimab in advanced cancers. A single count supports this clone. Sequencing was performed with immunoSEQ multiplex PCR; in TCRdb, only in-frame clones are kept and a portion is missing. The sample contains fewer than 95,000 clones, under 95% of which appear only once. Germline V gives CDR1 MNHEY, CDR2 SMNVEV (reference sequence). V lost 6 bases and J lost 4; bases outside the gene matches: 7. The CDR3 contains 15 residues. This chain joins TRBV27 and TRBJ1-5; 9 nucleotides line up with TRBD1. The specimen was CD4+ or CD8+ T cells sorted from blood, collected in a trial of the OX40 agonist ivuxolimab. The TCR comes from an adult with an advanced solid tumor such as melanoma, head and neck, liver or kidney cancer. CDR3 nucleotide sequence: TGTGCCAGCAGCATAGGGACAGGGTCAAATCAGCCCCAGCATTTT. This encodes CASSIGTGSNQPQHF.